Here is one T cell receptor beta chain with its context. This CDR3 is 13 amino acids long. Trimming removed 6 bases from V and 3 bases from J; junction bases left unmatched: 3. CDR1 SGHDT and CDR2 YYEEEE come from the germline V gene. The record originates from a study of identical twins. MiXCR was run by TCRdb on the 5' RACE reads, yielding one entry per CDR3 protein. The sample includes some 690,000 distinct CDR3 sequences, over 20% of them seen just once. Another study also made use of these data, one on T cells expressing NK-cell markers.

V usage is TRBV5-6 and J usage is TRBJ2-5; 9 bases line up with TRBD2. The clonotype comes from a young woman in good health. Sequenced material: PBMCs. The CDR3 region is CASTASGEETQYF. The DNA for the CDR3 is TGTGCCAGCACCGCTAGCGGGGAAGAGACCCAGTACTTC. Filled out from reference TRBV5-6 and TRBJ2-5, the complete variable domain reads DAGVTQSPTHLIKTRGQQVTLRCSPKSGHDTVSWYQQALGQGPQFIFQYYEEEERQRGNFPDRFSGHQFPNYSSELNVNALLLGDSALYLCASTASGEETQYFGPGTRLLVL.